This T cell receptor beta chain was obtained from a study of shared clonotypes between healthy human individuals. Naive CD8 populations comprised CD45RO-negative cells positively selected for CCR7, excluding terminally differentiated effector memory CD45RA+ cells. Some clones are missing from TCRdb's copy, which holds only in-frame ones; the method was immunoSEQ multiplex PCR. This sample carries about 2.2 million clones, about 94% of them seen once, and the ten largest clones take around 1.7%. Sequenced input: naive CD8+ T cells from PBMCs. This receptor was taken from a man aged 18-30 years in good health. Some clones in this sample may be carry-over from other donors' samples.

This chain's CDR3 is CASSGLTEAFF. CDR3 nucleotide sequence: TGTGCCAGCAGCGGGTTGACTGAAGCTTTCTTT. The V gene is TRBV7-9, the J gene TRBJ1-1; no firm D call. Trimming stripped 5 bases from V and 5 bases from J, with 6 bases between. The CDR3 is made up of 11 amino acids. Germline loops: CDR1 SEHNR, CDR2 FQNEAQ (reference sequence).